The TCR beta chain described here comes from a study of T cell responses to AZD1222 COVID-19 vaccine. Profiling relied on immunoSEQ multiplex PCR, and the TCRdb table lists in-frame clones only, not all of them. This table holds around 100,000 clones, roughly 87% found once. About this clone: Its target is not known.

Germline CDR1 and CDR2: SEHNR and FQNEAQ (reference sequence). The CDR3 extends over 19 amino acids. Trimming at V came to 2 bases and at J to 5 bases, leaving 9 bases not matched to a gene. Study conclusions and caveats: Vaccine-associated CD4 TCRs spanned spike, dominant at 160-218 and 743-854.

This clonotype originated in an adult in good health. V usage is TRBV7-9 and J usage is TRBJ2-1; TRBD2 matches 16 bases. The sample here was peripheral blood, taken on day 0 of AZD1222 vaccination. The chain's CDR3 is CASSLYGTSGRGRDNEQFF. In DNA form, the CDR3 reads TGTGCCAGCAGCTTATACGGGACTAGCGGGAGGGGAAGGGACAATGAGCAGTTCTTC.